The 8 T cell receptor beta chains listed next were all sequenced from one sample in a study of OX40 agonist ivuxolimab in advanced cancers. Profiled with immunoSEQ multiplex PCR; TCRdb holds only in-frame clones, not every one. The table lists approximately 76,000 clones, about 91% of them singletons, with 0.85% to 1% in the top ten. Material: CD4+ or CD8+ T cells sorted from blood, obtained in a trial of the OX40 agonist ivuxolimab. These receptors originate from an adult with an advanced solid tumor such as melanoma, head and neck, liver or kidney cancer.

This clone is a singleton in its sample. CDR3 sequence (DNA): TGTGCCAGCTCACGACAGGAGGGCTGGACCGGGGAGCTGTTTTTT. Translating it yields CASSRQEGWTGELFF. V and J are TRBV18 and TRBJ2-2, with D tentatively TRBD1 or TRBD2 (6 bases each). Trimming stripped 4 bases from V and 5 bases from J, with 14 bases between. Germline V lookup: CDR1 KGHSH, CDR2 LQKENI. CDR3 length equals 15 residues.

The rearrangement links TRBV7-2 to TRBJ1-5; D unclear. Germline CDR1 SGHTA, CDR2 FQGNSA. The V end lost 5 bases, the J end lost 7 bases, and 6 bases lay between the germline ends. The CDR3 totals 11 residues. The CDR3 region has the DNA TGTGCCAGCAGCCCCGGACAGCCCCAGCATTTT. This encodes CASSPGQPQHF. Based on the CDR3 plus reference TRBV7-2 and TRBJ1-5, the full variable domain is GAGVSQSPSNKVTEKGKDVELRCDPISGHTALYWYRQSLGQGLEFLIYFQGNSAPDKSGLPSDRFSAERTGGSVSTLTIQRTQQEDSAVYLCASSPGQPQHFGDGTRLSIL.

This clone was seen once. The chain combines TRBV19 with TRBJ1-1; no clear D gene. Per the germline V gene, CDR1 is LNHDA and CDR2 is SQIVND (reference sequence). V was pared by 3 bases and J by 9 bases, with 11 bases between. The CDR3 runs to 12 residues. The CDR3 loop is CASSIAGEKAFF. The CDR3 DNA sequence: TGTGCCAGTAGTATCGCCGGGGAAAAAGCTTTCTTT.

V is TRBV28 and J is TRBJ2-7; 11 nucleotides agree with TRBD2. CDR3 length: 14 amino acids. Losses at the gene ends were 8 bases for V and 4 bases for J; bases not matched to a gene: 7. Looked up from germline, CDR1 is MDHEN and CDR2 is SYDVKM. CDR3 amino acids: CASRKGLAAYEQYF. As DNA, the CDR3 is TGTGCCAGCCGTAAGGGACTAGCGGCATACGAGCAGTACTTC.

The genes are TRBV7-3 and TRBJ2-5, with D perhaps TRBD1 or TRBD2 (6 bases each). Trimming took 5 bases from V and 5 from J, leaving 18 bases between them. Germline lookup yields CDR1 SGHTA and CDR2 FQGTGA. This CDR3 contains 15 residues. The DNA of the CDR3 is TGTGCCAGCAGCCCCACTTTACGGGGGCCGGAGACCCAGTACTTC. Residues: CASSPTLRGPETQYF.

This sequence joins TRBV2 and TRBJ1-3, with D unclear. The CDR3 contains 15 residues. In germline, CDR1 is SNHLY, CDR2 FYNNEI. V gave up 1 base and J gave up 1 base, with 8 bases separating them. CDR3 in amino acids: CASSEGSGSGNTIYF. In DNA, the CDR3 is TGTGCCAGCAGTGAAGGTTCCGGGTCTGGAAACACCATATATTTT.

The chain has TRBV25-1 and TRBJ1-4; 7 nucleotides line up with TRBD1. Trimming took 0 bases from V and 2 from J; bases not matched to a gene: 6. The CDR3 spans 17 residues. Germline CDR1 reads MGHDK; CDR2 reads SYGVNS. The CDR3 DNA follows: TGTGCCAGCAGTGAATATATTTGGGGACAGACTAATGAAAAACTGTTTTTT. Translating it yields CASSEYIWGQTNEKLFF.

This chain connects TRBV30 to TRBJ1-4, with TRBD1 identical over 7 bases. The CDR3 runs 15 residues. CDR1 and CDR2 from the germline V gene are GTSNPN and SVGIG (reference sequence). Trimming cost V 4 bases and J 6 bases; bases outside gene matches: 11. CDR3 region: CAWKAPSGGDEKLFF. For the CDR3, the DNA is TGTGCCTGGAAAGCCCCTTCAGGGGGTGATGAAAAACTGTTTTTT.